Listed here are 8 T cell receptor beta chains from one sample, sequenced in a study of blood T cell repertoires in COVID-19. The data were produced by immunoSEQ multiplex PCR, yet TCRdb's version contains in-frame clones alone and is incomplete. Here the sample spans 250,000 to 350,000 clones, 90% being singletons. The material sequenced was peripheral blood. The receptors were sampled from a woman in her 30s with COVID-19, enrolled during active disease.

This clone was counted ten times or more. The CDR3 here is CSGQGNTEAFF. In DNA form, the CDR3 reads TGCAGCGGACAGGGGAACACTGAAGCTTTCTTT. The chain carries TRBV29-1 and TRBJ1-1; 7 nucleotides match TRBD1. After removal of 7 bases from V and 1 base from J, the junction contained 0 bases not matched to a gene. Germline loops: CDR1 SQVTM, CDR2 ANQGSEA. This CDR3 has 11 amino acids.

V gene TRBV5-1 combines with J gene TRBJ1-2; a weak D match, TRBD1 (5 bases). In germline, CDR1 is SGHRS, CDR2 YFSETQ. The ends were cut back, 5 bases at V and 3 bases at J, with 11 bases in the middle. The CDR3 contains 13 residues. The CDR3 loop is CASSFDRDYGYTF. The CDR3 region has the DNA TGCGCCAGCAGTTTTGACAGAGACTATGGCTACACCTTC. Full variable domain (missing parts from reference TRBV5-1 and TRBJ1-2): KAGVTQTPRYLIKTRGQQVTLSCSPISGHRSVSWYQQTPGQGLQFLFEYFSETQRNKGNFPGRFSGRQFSNSRSEMNVSTLELGDSALYLCASSFDRDYGYTFGSGTRLTVV.

The rearrangement links TRBV27 to TRBJ2-1, with TRBD2 matching over 7 bases. This CDR3 is 14 amino acids long. Germline loops: CDR1 MNHEY, CDR2 SMNVEV (reference sequence). V shed 3 bases, J shed 5 bases, and the junction held 4 bases outside the gene matches. CDR3 in amino acids: CASSFSGSHNEQFF. CDR3 in DNA: TGTGCCAGCAGTTTTAGCGGGTCCCACAATGAGCAGTTCTTC.

V usage is TRBV28 and J usage is TRBJ1-4; 8 bases are a match to TRBD1. Germline assignment: CDR1 MDHEN and CDR2 SYDVKM. V was pared by 3 bases and J by 6 bases, with 3 bases of the junction left unmatched. The CDR3 extends over 14 amino acids. The CDR3 protein is CASSLGQVDEKLFF. In DNA, the CDR3 is TGTGCCAGCAGTTTGGGACAGGTCGATGAAAAACTGTTTTTT.

The chain has TRBV6-6 and TRBJ2-3, with D tentatively TRBD1 (5 bases). Between the trimmed V and J ends, which lost 2 bases and 4 bases, there was a span of 13 bases. The CDR3 extends over 15 amino acids. Per the germline V gene, CDR1 is MNHNY and CDR2 is SVGAGI (reference sequence). CDR3 coding DNA: TGTGCCAGCAGTTACGGGCAGGGATTACCAGATACGCAGTATTTT. Translating it yields CASSYGQGLPDTQYF.

DNA for the CDR3: TGCGCCAGCAGCTTGTATCGGCCAGAACTATCTACGGATGAGCAGTTCTTC. Translation: CASSLYRPELSTDEQFF. This chain uses TRBV5-1 with TRBJ2-1; the D is unclear. This CDR3 comprises 17 residues. The V gene's germline CDR1 is SGHRS and CDR2 YFSETQ. Deletions cut 1 base from V and 8 bases from J, with 22 bases between.

The chain recombines TRBV28 with TRBJ2-1; TRBD2 aligns across 14 bases. Germline V gene sequence: CDR1 MDHEN, CDR2 SYDVKM. CDR3 length: 16 residues. Trimming took 6 bases from V and 7 from J; bases not matched to a gene: 8. CDR3 DNA: TGTGCCAGCAGCCCGCCGGGACTAGCGGGAGATAATGAGCAGTTCTTC. Protein sequence: CASSPPGLAGDNEQFF. The entire variable domain, with the rest obtained from reference TRBV28 and TRBJ2-1, is as follows: DVKVTQSSRYLVKRTGEKVFLECVQDMDHENMFWYRQDPGLGLRLIYFSYDVKMKEKGDIPEGYSVSREKKERFSLILESASTNQTSMYLCASSPPGLAGDNEQFFGPGTRLTVL.

This chain joins TRBV7-9 and TRBJ1-1; tentative D call: TRBD1 (5 bases). The germline CDR1 and CDR2 sequences are SEHNR and FQNEAQ (reference sequence). The CDR3 extends over 16 amino acids. With 4 bases removed from V and 0 bases from J, the gap between germline ends came to 15 bases. The CDR3 nucleotides read TGTGCCAGCAGCTACCCAGGCTCAGGGCTGAACACTGAAGCTTTCTTT. As protein: CASSYPGSGLNTEAFF.